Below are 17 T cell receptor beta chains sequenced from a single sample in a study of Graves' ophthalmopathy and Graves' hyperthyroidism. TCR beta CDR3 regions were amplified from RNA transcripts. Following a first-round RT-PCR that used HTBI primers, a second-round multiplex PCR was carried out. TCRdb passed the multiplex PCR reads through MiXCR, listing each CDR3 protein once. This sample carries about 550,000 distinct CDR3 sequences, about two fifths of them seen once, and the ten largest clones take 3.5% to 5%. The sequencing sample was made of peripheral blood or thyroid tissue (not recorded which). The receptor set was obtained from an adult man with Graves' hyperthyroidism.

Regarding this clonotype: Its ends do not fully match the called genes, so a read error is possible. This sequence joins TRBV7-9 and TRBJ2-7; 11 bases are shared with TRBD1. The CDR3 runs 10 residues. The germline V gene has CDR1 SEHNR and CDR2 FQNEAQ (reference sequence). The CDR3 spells CASRTGTGGF. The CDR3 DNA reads TGTGCCAGCAGAACCGGGACAGGGGGCTTC.

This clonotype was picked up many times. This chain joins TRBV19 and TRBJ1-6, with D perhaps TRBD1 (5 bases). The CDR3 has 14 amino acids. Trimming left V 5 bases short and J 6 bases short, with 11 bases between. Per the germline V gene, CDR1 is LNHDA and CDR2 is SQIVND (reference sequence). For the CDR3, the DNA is TGTGCCAGTAGTCTCGACAGTACTAATTCACCCCTCCACTTT. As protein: CASSLDSTNSPLHF. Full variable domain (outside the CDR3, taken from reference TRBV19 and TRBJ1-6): DGGITQSPKYLFRKEGQNVTLSCEQNLNHDAMYWYRQDPGQGLRLIYYSQIVNDFQKGDIAEGYSVSREKKESFPLTVTSAQKNPTAFYLCASSLDSTNSPLHFGNGTRLTVT.

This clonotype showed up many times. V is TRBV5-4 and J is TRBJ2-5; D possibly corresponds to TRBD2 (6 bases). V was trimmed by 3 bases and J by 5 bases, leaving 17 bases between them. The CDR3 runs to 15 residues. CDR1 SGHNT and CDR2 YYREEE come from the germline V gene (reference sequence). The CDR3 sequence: CASSSSKGLTETQYF. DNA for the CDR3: TGTGCCAGCAGCTCCTCGAAGGGACTCACGGAGACCCAGTACTTC.

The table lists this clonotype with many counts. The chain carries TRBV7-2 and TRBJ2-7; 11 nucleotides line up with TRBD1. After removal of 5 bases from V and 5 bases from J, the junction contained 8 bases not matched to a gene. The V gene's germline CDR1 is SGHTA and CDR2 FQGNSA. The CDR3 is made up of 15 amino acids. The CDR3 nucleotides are TGTGCCAGCAGCCGGACAGGGGGCCGTCCGGACGAGCAGTACTTC. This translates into CASSRTGGRPDEQYF.

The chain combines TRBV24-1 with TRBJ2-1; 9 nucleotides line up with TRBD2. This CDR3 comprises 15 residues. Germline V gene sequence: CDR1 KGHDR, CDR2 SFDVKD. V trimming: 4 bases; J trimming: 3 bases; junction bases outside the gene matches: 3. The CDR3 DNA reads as TGTGCCACCAGTGACCGAGCGGGGGGCTACAATGAGCAGTTCTTC. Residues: CATSDRAGGYNEQFF.

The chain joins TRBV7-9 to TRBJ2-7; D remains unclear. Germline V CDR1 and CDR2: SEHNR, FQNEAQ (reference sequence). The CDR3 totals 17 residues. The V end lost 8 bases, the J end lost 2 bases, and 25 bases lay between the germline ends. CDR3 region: CASSPQGITRLPYEQYF. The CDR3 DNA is TGTGCCAGCTCACCACAAGGGATAACGCGTCTCCCCTACGAGCAGTACTTC.

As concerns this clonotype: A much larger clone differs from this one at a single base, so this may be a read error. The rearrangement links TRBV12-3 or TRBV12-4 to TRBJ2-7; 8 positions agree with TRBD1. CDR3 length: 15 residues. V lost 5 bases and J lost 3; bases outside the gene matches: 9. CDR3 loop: CASSGGFGTGYEQYF. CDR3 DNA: TGTGCCAGCAGTGGAGGCTTCGGGACAGGCTACGAGCAGTACTTC.

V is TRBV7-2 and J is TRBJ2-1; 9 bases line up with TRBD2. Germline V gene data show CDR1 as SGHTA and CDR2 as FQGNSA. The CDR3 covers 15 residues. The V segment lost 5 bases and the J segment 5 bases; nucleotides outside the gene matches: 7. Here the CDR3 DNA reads TGTGCCAGCAGCATCTCTAGCGGGGAAAACAATGAGCAGTTCTTC. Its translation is CASSISSGENNEQFF.

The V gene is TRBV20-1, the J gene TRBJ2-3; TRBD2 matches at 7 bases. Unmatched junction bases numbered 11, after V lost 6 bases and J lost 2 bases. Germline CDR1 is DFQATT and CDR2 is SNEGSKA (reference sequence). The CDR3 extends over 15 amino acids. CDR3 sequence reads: CSAQALAALTDTQYF. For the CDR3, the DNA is TGCAGTGCCCAGGCGCTAGCGGCCCTCACAGATACGCAGTATTTT.

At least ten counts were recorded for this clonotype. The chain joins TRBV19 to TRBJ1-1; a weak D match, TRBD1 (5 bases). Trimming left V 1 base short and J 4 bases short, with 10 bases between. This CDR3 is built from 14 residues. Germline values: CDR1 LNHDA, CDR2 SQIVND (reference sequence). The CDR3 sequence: CASSIAGRSTEAFF. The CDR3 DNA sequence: TGTGCCAGTAGTATAGCGGGGCGGAGCACTGAAGCTTTCTTT. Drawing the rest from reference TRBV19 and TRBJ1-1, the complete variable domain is DGGITQSPKYLFRKEGQNVTLSCEQNLNHDAMYWYRQDPGQGLRLIYYSQIVNDFQKGDIAEGYSVSREKKESFPLTVTSAQKNPTAFYLCASSIAGRSTEAFFGQGTRLTVV.

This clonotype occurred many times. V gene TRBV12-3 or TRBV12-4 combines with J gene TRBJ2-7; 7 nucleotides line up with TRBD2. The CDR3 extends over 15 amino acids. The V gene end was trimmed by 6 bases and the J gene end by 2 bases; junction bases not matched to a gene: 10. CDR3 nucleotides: TGTGCCAGCAGCCCCGTGGGAGGGAGAGCCTACGAGCAGTACTTC. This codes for CASSPVGGRAYEQYF.

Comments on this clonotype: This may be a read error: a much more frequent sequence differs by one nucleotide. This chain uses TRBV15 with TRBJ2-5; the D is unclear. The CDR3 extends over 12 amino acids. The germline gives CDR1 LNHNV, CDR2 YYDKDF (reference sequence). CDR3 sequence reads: CATSRDKETQCF. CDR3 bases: TGTGCCACCAGCAGAGATAAAGAGACCCAGTGCTTC.

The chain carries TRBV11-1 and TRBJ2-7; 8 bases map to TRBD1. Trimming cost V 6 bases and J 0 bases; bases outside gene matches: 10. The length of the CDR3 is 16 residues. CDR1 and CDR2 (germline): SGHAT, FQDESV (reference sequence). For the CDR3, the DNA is TGTGCCAGCAGTTCGCCGGGACAGGACCTCTCCTACGAGCAGTACTTC. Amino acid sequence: CASSSPGQDLSYEQYF. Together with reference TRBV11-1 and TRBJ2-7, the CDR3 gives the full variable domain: EAEVAQSPRYKITEKSQAVAFWCDPISGHATLYWYRQILGQGPELLVQFQDESVVDDSQLPKDRFSAERLKGVDSTLKIQPAELGDSAMYLCASSSPGQDLSYEQYFGPGTRLTVT.

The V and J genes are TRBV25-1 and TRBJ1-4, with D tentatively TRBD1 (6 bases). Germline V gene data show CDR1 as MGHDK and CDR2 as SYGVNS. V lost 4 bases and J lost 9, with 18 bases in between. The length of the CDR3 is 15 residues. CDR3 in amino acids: CASSGGQREMKKLFF. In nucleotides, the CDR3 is TGTGCCAGCAGTGGAGGACAGCGGGAAATGAAAAAACTGTTTTTT.

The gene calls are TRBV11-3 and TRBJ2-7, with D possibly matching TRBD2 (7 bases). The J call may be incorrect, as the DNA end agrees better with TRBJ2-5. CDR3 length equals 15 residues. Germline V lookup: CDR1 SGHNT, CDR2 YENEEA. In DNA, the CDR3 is TGTGCCAGCAGCTTAGAGGGGGGGCCGGAGGAGACCCAGTACTTC. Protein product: CASSLEGGPEETQYF.

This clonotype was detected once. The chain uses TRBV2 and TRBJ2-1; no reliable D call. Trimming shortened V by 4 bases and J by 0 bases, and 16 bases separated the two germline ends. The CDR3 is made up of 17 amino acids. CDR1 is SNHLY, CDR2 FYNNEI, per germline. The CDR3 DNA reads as TGTGCCAGCAGTGCGATATTACAGTTGAGCTCCTACAATGAGCAGTTCTTC. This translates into CASSAILQLSSYNEQFF.

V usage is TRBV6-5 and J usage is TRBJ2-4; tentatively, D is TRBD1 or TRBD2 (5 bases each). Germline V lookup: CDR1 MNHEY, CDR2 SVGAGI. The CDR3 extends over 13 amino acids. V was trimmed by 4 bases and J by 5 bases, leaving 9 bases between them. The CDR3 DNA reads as TGTGCCAGCAGTTCAACGGGGCAAAACATTCAGTACTTC. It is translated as CASSSTGQNIQYF.